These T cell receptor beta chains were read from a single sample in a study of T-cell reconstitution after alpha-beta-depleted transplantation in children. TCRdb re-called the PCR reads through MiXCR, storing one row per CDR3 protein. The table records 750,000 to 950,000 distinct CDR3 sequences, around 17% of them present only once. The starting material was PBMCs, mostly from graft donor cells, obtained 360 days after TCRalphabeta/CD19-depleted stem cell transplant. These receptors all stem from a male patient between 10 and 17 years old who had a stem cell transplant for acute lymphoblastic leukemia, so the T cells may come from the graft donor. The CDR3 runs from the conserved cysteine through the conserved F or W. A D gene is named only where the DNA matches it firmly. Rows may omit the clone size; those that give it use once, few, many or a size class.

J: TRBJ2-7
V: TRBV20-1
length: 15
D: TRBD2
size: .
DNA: TGCAGTGCTAGAGATAGAACTAGCGTTTACTACGAGCAGTACTTC
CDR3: CSARDRTSVYYEQYF

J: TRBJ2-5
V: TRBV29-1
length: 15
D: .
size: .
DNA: TGCAGCGTTGTCCCCTTAGCTAGCAGCCAAGAGACCCAGTACTTC
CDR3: CSVVPLASSQETQYF

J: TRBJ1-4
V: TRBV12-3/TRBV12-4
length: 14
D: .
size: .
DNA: TGTGCCAGCAGTCGGGACGGACCTAATGAAAAACTGTTTTTT
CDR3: CASSRDGPNEKLFF

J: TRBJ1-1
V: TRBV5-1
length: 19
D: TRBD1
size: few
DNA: TGCGCCAGCAGCTCGATAGGGACAGGGTATGTAAAATTGAACACTGAAGCTTTCTTT
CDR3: CASSSIGTGYVKLNTEAFF

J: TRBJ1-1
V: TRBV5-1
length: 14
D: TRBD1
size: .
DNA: TGCGCCAGCAGCTACAGGGGCTATGACACTGAAGCTTTCTTT
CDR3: CASSYRGYDTEAFF

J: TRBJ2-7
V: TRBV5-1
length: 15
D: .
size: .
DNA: TGCGCCAGCAGTTCCCTGACCGGGACTGCCTACGAGCAGTACTTC
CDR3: CASSSLTGTAYEQYF

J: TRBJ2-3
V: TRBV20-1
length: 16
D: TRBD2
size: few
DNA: TGCAGTGCTCCTCCGGGACTAGCGGATGACATCGGTACGCAGTATTTT
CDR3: CSAPPGLADDIGTQYF

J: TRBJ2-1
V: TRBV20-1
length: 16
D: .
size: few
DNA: TGCAGTGCTAGAGATCGTCTACTAGCCGGGTACAATGAGCAGTTCTTC
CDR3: CSARDRLLAGYNEQFF

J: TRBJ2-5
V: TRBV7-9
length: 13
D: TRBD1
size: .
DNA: TGTGCCGGCCGTAAGACAGGGATGGAGACCCAGTACTTC
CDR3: CAGRKTGMETQYF

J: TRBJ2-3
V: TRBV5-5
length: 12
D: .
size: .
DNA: TGTGCCAGCAGTGACGGGACTTGGGCAGGGTATTTT
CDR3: CASSDGTWAGYF

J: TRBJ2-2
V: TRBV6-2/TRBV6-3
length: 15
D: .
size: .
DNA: TGTGCCAGCAGTTCCGGGGCATTGAACACCGGGGAGCTGTTTTTT
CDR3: CASSSGALNTGELFF

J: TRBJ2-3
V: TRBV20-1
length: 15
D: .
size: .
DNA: TGCAGTGCTTATCCGGGACGGTTAAGCACAGATACGCAGTATTTT
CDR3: CSAYPGRLSTDTQYF

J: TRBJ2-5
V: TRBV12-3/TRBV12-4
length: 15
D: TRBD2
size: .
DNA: TGTGCCAGCAGTACTAGCGGGAGGGCTGGGGAGACCCAGTACTTC
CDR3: CASSTSGRAGETQYF

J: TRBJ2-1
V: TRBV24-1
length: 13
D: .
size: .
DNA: TGTGCCACCAGTGACAATAGGGCCCATGAGCAGTTCTTC
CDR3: CATSDNRAHEQFF

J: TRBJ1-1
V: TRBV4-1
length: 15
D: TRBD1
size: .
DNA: TGCGCCAGCAGGGATCCTACAGGGGGCAGGACTGAAGCTTTCTTT
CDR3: CASRDPTGGRTEAFF

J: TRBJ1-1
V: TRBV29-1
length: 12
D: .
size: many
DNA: TGCAGCGTTGTGCACCTGAACACTGAAGCTTTCTTT
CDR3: CSVVHLNTEAFF

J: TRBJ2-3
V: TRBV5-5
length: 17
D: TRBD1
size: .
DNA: TGTGCCAGCAGCCGACTGACCGGGACAGGTTTTACAGATACGCAGTATTTT
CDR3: CASSRLTGTGFTDTQYF

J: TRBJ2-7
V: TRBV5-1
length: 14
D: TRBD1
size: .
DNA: TGCGCCAGCAGCTTGAGGGCAGGGGGCCACGAGCAGTACTTC
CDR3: CASSLRAGGHEQYF

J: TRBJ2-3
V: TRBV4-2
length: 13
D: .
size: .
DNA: TGTGCCAGCAGCCAAGGAAGCACAGATACGCAGTATTTT
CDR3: CASSQGSTDTQYF

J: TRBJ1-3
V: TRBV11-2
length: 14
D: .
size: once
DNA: TGTGCCAGCAGCTTAGGGGATTATGGAAACACCATATATTTT
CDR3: CASSLGDYGNTIYF

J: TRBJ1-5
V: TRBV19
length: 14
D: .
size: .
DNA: TGTGCCAGTAACGACGGCTATAGCAATCAGCCCCAGCATTTT
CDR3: CASNDGYSNQPQHF

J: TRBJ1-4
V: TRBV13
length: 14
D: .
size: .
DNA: TGTGCCAGCAGCTCCGGACGGTTAAATGAAAAACTGTTTTTT
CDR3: CASSSGRLNEKLFF

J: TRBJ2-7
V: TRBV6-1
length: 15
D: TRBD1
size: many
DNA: TGTGCCAGCAGCCCGGACAGGGGGCTTCCCTACGAGCAGTACTTC
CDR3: CASSPDRGLPYEQYF

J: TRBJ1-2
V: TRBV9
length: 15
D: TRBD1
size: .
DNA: TGTGCCAGCAGCCCCTATCCAGGGGGCGCGTATGGCTACACCTTC
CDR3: CASSPYPGGAYGYTF

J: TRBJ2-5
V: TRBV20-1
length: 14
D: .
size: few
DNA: TGCAGTGCTATAACAGGGAGAATTCGAGAGACCCAGTACTTC
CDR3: CSAITGRIRETQYF

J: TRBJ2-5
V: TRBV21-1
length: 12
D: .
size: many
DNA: TGTGCCACCAACAGGAGAGGAGAGACCCAGTACTTC
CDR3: CATNRRGETQYF

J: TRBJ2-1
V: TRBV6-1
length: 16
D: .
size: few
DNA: TGTGCCAGCAGACTCCACCGGCTAGCTTTCAACAATGAGCAGTTCTTC
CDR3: CASRLHRLAFNNEQFF

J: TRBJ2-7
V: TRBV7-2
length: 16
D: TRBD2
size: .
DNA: TGTGCCAGCAGCGTGTCCTTAGCGGGAGGACCTGGGGAGCAGTACTTC
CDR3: CASSVSLAGGPGEQYF

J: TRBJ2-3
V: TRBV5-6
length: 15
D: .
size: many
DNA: TGTGCCAGCAGCTTGTGGGAGGCTTACACAGATACGCAGTATTTT
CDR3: CASSLWEAYTDTQYF

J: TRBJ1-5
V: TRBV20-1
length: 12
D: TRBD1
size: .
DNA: TGCAGTGCCAGACAGGGGAATCAGCCCCAGCATTTT
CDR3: CSARQGNQPQHF

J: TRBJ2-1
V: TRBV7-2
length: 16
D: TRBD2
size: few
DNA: TGTGCCAGCAGCGAGGGACTAGCGGGAACCTACAATGAGCAGTTCTTC
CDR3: CASSEGLAGTYNEQFF

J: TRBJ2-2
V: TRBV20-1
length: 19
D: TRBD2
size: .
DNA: TGCAGTGCTAGACCCTTGGAAGAGTTTAGCGGGAGGGAAGTCGGGGAGCTGTTTTTT
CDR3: CSARPLEEFSGREVGELFF

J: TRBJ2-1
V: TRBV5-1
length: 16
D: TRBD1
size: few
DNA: TGCGCCAGCAGCGGAACAGGGGCCGGCTCAGGGAATGAGCAGTTCTTC
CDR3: CASSGTGAGSGNEQFF

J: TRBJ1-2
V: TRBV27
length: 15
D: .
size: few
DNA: TGTGCCAGCAGTGAAACGGAGGTGGCGAACTATGGCTACACCTTC
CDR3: CASSETEVANYGYTF

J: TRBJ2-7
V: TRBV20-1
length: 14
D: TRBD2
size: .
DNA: TGCAGTGCTCCTCCTTTAGCGGGGCACTACGAGCAGTACTTC
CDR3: CSAPPLAGHYEQYF

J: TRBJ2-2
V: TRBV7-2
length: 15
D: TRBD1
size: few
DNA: TGTGCCAGCAGCGGGACAGGCTCGGGCACCGGGGAGCTGTTTTTT
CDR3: CASSGTGSGTGELFF

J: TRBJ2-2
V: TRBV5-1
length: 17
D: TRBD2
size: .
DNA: TGCGCCAGCAGCTCCTACTGGACTAGCGGGAGCACCGGGGAGCTGTTTTTT
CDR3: CASSSYWTSGSTGELFF

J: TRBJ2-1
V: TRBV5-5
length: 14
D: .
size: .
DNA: TGTGCCAGCAGCTCCGGTTTCGTCGACAATGAGCAGTTCTTC
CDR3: CASSSGFVDNEQFF

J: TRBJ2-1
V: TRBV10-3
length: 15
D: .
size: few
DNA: TGTGCCATCAGTGATTGGGAGTTGTCTACATATGAGCAGTTCTTC
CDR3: CAISDWELSTYEQFF

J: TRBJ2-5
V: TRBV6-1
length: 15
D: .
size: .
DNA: TGTGCCAGCAGGTCTAGCGGTATAGGGGGGGAGACCCAGTACTTC
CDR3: CASRSSGIGGETQYF

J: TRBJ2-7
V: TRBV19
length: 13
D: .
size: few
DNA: TGTGCCAGTAGTATAGTGGATTCCTACGAGCAGTACTTC
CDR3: CASSIVDSYEQYF

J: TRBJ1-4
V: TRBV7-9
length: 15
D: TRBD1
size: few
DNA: TGTGCCAGCAGACAATCCGACAGGGACGCTGAAAAACTGTTTTTT
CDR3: CASRQSDRDAEKLFF

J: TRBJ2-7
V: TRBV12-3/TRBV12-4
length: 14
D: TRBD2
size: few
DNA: TGTGCCAGCAGTTATAGCGGGCCCTCCTACGAGCAGTACTTC
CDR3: CASSYSGPSYEQYF

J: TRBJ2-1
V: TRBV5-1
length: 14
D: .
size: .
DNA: TGCGCCAGCAGCTTGGGCAGCCAGTACAATGAGCAGTTCTTC
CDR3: CASSLGSQYNEQFF

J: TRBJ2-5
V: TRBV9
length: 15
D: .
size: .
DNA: TGTGCCAGCAGCTCCCCTGCCGACCAATTAGAGACCCAGTACTTC
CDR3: CASSSPADQLETQYF

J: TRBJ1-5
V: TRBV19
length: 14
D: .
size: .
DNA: TGTGCCAGTACTACAGGGTGGCGCAATCAGCCCCAGCATTTT
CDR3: CASTTGWRNQPQHF

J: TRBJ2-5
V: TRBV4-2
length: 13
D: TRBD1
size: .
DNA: TGTGCCAGCAGGGACAGGCTCCAAGAGACCCAGTACTTC
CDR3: CASRDRLQETQYF

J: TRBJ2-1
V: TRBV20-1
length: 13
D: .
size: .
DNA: TGCAGTACGGTACATCCAGCGGCCCCTGAGCAGTTCTTC
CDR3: CSTVHPAAPEQFF

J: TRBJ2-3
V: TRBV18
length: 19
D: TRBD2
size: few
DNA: TGTGCCAGCTCACCACCGTGGCTAGCGGGAAAAATAAACACAGATACGCAGTATTTT
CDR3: CASSPPWLAGKINTDTQYF

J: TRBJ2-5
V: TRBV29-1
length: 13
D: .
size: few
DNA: TGCAGCGTTGAAGGGATAGTCAGAGAGACCCAGTACTTC
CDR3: CSVEGIVRETQYF